The clone carrying this T cell receptor (beta chain) showed up many times. Its antigen is not known. Each CDR3 protein is one row after TCRdb ran MiXCR on the 5' RACE reads. Found here are 150,000 to 200,000 distinct CDR3 sequences, 18% of them singletons; the top ten hold approximately 4.3%. This sample is part of a study of CD8 T cells in ankylosing spondylitis. Broader study findings: Characteristic, it appeared, of ankylosing spondylitis blood was a TCR beta motif of eight or nine highly homologous variants. A subset of motif variants has previously been described in the synovial fluid and blood of reactive arthritis.

Germline V gives CDR1 SSHAT, CDR2 FNYEAQ (reference sequence). The ends were cut back, 4 bases at V and 10 bases at J, with 20 bases in the middle. This CDR3 is 15 amino acids long. Sequenced: blood, either unsorted or a sorted T cell fraction (not recorded which). The V and J genes are TRBV7-7 and TRBJ2-1, with D possibly being TRBD1 (8 bases). The sequence was obtained from a male donor aged 5-29 years with ankylosing spondylitis or in good health (not recorded which). DNA of the CDR3: TGTGCCAGCAGCTCGAAGACAGGGGAGGGGGGGGAGCAGTTCTTC. This codes for CASSSKTGEGGEQFF.